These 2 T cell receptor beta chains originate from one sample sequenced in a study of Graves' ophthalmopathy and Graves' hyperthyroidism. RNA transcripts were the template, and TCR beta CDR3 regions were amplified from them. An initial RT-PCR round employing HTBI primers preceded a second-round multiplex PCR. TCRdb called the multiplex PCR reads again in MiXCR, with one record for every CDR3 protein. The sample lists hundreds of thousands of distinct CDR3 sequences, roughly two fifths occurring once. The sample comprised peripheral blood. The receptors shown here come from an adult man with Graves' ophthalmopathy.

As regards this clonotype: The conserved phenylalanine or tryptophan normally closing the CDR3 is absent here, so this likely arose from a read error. The CDR3 bases are TGCGCCAGCAGTGGTACAGGGCACAACTATGGCTACACCTCC. It specifies CASSGTGHNYGYTS. This rearrangement joins TRBV10-2 to TRBJ1-2; possible D gene TRBD1, 6 bases. Germline V gives CDR1 WSHSY, CDR2 SAAADI. V gave up 4 bases and J gave up 2 bases, with 11 bases separating them. This CDR3 region has 14 residues.

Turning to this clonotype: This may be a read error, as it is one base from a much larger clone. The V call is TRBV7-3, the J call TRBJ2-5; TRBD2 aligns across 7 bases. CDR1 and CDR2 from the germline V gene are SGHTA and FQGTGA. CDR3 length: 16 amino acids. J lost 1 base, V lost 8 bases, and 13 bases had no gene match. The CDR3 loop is CASGISGKPLQETQYF. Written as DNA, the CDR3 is TGTGCCAGCGGCATCAGCGGGAAACCCCTCCAAGAGACCCAGTACTTC.